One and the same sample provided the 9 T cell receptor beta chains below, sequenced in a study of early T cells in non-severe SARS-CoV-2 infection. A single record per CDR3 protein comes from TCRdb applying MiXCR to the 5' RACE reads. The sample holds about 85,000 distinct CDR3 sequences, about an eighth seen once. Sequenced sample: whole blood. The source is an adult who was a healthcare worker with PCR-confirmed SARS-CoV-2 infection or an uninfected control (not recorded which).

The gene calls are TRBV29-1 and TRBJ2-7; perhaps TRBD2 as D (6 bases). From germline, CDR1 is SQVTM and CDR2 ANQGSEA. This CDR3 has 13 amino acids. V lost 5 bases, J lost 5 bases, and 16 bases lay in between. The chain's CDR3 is CSVRETSGDEQYF. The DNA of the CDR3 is TGCAGCGTTCGCGAAACGTCGGGGGACGAGCAGTACTTC.

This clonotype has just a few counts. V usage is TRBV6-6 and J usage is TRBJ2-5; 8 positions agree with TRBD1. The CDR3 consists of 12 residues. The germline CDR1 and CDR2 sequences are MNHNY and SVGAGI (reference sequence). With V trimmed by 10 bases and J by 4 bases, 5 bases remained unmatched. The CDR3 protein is CATGQGPETQYF. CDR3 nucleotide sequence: TGTGCCACCGGACAGGGTCCAGAGACCCAGTACTTC.

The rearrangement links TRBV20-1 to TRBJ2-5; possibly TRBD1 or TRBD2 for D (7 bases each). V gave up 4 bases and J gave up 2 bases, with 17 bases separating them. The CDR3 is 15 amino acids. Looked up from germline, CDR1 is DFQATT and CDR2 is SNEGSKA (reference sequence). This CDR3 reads CSATTQGGGQETQYF. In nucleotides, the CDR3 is TGCAGTGCTACTACCCAGGGGGGGGGACAAGAGACCCAGTACTTC.

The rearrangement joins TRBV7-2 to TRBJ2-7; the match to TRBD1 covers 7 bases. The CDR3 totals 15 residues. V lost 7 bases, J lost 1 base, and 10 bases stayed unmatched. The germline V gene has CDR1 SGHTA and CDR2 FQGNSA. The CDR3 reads CASTPPDRFSYEQYF. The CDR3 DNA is TGTGCCAGCACCCCCCCGGACAGGTTTTCCTACGAGCAGTACTTC.

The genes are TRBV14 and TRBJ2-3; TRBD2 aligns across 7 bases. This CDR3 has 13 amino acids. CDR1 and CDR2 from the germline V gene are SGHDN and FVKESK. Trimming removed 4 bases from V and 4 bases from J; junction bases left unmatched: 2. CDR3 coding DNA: TGTGCCAGCAGCCGAGCGGGATCAGATACGCAGTATTTT. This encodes CASSRAGSDTQYF.

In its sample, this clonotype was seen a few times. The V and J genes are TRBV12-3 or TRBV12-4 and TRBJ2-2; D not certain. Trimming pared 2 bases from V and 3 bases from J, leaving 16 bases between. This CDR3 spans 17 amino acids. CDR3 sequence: CASSLKASNRDTGELFF. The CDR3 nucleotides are TGTGCCAGCAGTTTAAAGGCTTCAAATCGGGACACCGGGGAGCTGTTTTTT.

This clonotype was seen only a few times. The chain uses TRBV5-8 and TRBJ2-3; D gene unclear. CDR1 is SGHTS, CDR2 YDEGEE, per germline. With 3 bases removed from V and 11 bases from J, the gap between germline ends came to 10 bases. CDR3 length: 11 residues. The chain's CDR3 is CASSSGLGQYF. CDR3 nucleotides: TGTGCCAGCAGCTCCGGTTTGGGGCAGTATTTT.

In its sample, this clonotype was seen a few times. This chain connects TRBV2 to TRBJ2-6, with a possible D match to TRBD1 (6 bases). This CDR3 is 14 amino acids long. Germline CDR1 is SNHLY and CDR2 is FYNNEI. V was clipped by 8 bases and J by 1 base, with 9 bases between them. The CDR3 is CASRQGSGANVLTF. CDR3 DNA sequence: TGTGCCAGCCGTCAGGGGTCTGGGGCCAACGTCCTGACTTTC. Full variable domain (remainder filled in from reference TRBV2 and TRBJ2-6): EPEVTQTPSHQVTQMGQEVILRCVPISNHLYFYWYRQILGQKVEFLVSFYNNEISEKSEIFDDQFSVERPDGSNFTLKIRSTKLEDSAMYFCASRQGSGANVLTFGAGSRLTVL.

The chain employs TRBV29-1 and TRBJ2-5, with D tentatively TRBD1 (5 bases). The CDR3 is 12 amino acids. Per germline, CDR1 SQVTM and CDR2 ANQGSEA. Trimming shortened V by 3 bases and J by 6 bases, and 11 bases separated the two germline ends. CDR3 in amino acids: CSVEGRVKTQYF. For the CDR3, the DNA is TGCAGCGTTGAGGGCAGGGTTAAGACCCAGTACTTC.